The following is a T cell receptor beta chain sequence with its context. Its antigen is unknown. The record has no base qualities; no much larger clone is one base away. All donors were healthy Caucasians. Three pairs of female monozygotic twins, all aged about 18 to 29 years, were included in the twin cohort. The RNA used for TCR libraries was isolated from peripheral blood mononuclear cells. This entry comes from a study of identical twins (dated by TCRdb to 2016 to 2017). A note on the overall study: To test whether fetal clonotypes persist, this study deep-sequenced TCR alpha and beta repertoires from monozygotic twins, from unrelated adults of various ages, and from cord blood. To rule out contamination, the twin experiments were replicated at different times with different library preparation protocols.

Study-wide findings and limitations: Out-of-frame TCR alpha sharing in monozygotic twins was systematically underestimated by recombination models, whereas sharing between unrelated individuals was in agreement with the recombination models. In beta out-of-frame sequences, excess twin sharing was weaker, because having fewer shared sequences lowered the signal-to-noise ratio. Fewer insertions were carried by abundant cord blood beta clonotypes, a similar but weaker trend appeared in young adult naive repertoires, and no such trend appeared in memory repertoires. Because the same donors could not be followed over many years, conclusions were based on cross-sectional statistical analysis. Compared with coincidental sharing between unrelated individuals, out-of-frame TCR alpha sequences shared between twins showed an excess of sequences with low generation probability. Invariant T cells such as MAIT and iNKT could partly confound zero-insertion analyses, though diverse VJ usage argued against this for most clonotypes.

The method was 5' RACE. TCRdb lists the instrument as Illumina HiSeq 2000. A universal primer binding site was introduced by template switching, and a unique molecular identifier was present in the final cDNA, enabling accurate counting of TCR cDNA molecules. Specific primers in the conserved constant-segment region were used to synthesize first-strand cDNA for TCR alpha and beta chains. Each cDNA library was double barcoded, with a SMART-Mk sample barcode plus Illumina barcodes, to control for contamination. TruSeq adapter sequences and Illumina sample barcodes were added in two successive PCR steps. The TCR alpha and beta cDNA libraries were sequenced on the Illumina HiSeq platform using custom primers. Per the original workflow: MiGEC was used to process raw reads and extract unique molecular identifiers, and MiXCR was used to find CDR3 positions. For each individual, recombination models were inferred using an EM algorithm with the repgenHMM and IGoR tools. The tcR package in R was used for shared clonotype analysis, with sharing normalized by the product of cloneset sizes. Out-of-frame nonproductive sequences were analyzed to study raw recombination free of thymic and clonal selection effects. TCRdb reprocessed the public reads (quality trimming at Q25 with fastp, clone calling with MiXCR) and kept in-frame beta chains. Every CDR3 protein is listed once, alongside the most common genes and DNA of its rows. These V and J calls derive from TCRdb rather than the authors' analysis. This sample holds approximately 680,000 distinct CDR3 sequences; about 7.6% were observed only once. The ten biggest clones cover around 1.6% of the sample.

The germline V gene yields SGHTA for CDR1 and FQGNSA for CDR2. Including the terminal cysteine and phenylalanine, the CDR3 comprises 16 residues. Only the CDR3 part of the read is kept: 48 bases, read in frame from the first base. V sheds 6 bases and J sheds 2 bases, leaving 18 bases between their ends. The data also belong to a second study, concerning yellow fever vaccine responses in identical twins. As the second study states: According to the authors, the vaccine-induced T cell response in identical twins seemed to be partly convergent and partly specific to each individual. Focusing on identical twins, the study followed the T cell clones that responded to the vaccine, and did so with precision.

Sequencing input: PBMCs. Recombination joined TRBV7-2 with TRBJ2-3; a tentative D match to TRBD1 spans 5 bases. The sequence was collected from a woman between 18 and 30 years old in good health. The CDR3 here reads CASRPTLGPITDTQYF. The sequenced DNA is TGTGCCAGCAGGCCTACCTTGGGGCCGATCACAGATACGCAGTATTTT. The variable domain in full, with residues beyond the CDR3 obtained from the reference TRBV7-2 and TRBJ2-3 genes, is GAGVSQSPSNKVTEKGKDVELRCDPISGHTALYWYRQSLGQGLEFLIYFQGNSAPDKSGLPSDRFSAERTGGSVSTLTIQRTQQEDSAVYLCASRPTLGPITDTQYFGPGTRLTVL.